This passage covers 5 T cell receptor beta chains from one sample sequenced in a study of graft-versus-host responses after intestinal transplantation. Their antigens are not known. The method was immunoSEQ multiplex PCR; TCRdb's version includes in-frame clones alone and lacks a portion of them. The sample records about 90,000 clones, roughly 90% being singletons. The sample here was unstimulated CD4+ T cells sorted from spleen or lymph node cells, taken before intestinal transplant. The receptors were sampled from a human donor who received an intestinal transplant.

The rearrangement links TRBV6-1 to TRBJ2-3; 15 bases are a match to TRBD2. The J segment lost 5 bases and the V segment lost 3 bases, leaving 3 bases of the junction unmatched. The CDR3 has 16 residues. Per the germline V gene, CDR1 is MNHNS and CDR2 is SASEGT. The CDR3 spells CASSDGLAGGLDTQYF. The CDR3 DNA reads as TGTGCCAGCAGTGACGGACTAGCGGGAGGGTTAGATACGCAGTATTTT.

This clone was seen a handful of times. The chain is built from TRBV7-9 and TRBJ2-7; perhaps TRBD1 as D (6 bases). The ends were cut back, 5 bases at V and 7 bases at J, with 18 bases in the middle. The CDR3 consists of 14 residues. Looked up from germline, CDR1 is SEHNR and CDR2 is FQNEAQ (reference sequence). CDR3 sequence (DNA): TGTGCCAGCAGCCCAACAGGGCTTCTGGGTGAGCAGTACTTC. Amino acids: CASSPTGLLGEQYF.

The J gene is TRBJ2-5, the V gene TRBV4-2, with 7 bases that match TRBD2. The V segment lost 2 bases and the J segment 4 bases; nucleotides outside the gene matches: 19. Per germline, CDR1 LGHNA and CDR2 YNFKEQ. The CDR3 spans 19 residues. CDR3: CASSQREIRSGMRGETQYF. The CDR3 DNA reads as TGTGCCAGCAGCCAAAGGGAGATTCGGAGCGGGATGAGGGGAGAGACCCAGTACTTC.

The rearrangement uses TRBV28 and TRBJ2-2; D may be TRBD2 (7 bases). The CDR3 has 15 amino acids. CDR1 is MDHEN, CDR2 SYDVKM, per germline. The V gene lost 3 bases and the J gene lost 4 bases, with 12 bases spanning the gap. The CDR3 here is CASSLGGLATGELFF. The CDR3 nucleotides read TGTGCCAGCAGTTTGGGGGGGCTCGCCACCGGGGAGCTGTTTTTT.

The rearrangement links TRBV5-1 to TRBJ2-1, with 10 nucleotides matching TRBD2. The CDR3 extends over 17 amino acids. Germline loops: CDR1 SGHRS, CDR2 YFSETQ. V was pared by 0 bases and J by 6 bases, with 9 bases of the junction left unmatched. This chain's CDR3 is CASSLALSLAGANEQFF. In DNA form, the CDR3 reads TGCGCCAGCAGCTTGGCCCTTTCGCTAGCGGGAGCCAATGAGCAGTTCTTC.